This TCR beta chain was found in a study of T cell clonality in common variable immunodeficiency. Regarding the study as a whole: TCRbeta clonality was increased in CVID versus healthy controls. Common variable immunodeficiency TCR beta sequences reportedly had fewer deletions and N-nucleotide insertions. CVID patient heterogeneity limited repertoire-clinical complication correlations.

CDR1 is SQVTM, CDR2 ANQGSEA, per germline. The CDR3 is made up of 13 amino acids. Germline trimming cut 7 bases from V and 2 bases from J; bases unmatched to any gene: 7. Heparinized whole blood, about 5 to 9 ml, came from each donor. CVID and control samples used equivalent genomic DNA input. The repertoire was sequenced with immunoSEQ multiplex PCR; TCRdb's copy has only in-frame clones and lacks some. The data show about 16,000 clones, with none appearing a single time. Comments on this clone: The antigen is not known. The read terminates 3 residues before the CDR3 end, so the remaining end is supplied by the germline J gene.

The sequence was collected from a human donor with common variable immunodeficiency. The genes are TRBV29-1 and TRBJ1-2; 7 positions match TRBD1. The sequenced sample was peripheral blood mononuclear cells. CDR3 DNA, as far as it was read: TGCAGCGACCAAACGACAGGGAACTATGGC. This encodes CSDQTTGNYG. The entire CDR3 is CSDQTTGNYGYTF.